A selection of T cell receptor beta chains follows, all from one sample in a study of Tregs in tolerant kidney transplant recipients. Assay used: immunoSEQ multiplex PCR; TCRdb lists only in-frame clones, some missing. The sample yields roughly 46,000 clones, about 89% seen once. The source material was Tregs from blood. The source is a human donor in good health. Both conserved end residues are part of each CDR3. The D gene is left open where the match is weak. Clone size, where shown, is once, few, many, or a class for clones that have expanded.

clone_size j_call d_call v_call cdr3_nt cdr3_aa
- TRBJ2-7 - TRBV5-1 TGCGCCAGCAGCAGAAACAGGGTCCCCTACGAGCAGTACTTC CASSRNRVPYEQYF
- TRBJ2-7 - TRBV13 TGTGCCAGCAGCTTAAGACGGCAGACCTACGAGCAGTACTTC CASSLRRQTYEQYF
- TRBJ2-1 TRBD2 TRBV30 TGTGCCTGGGGGACTAGCGGGAGCAATGAGCAGTTCTTC CAWGTSGSNEQFF
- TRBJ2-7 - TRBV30 TGTGCCATCCAAAGGGGCGAATCCTACGAGCAGTACTTC CAIQRGESYEQYF
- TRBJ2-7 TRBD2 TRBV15 TGTGCCACCAGCAGACCGGGACTAGCGGGAAGCTCCTACGAGCAGTACTTC CATSRPGLAGSSYEQYF
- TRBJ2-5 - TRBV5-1 TGCGCCAGCAGCTTGTTGGAGACCCAGTACTTC CASSLLETQYF
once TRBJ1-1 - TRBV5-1 TGCGCCAGCAGCCCGGCCCTGAACACTGAAACTTTCTTT CASSPALNTETFF
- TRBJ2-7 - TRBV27 TGTGCCAGCAGTTTACCCGGGACCCTTAACGAGCAGTACTTC CASSLPGTLNEQYF
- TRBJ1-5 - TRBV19 TGTGCCAGTAGTATGAGGACGGCGAATCAGCCCCAGCATTTT CASSMRTANQPQHF
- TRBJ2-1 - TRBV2 TGTGCCAGCAGTGAAGGGGGTCAGCAGTTCTTC CASSEGGQQFF
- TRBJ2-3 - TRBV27 TGTGCCAGCAGTTTAAGAAGCACAGATACGCAGTATTTT CASSLRSTDTQYF
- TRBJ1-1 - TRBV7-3 TGTGCCAGCAGCGGGGGCCCGAACACTGAAGCTTTCTTT CASSGGPNTEAFF
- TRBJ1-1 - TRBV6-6 TGTGCCAGCAGCCCCCAAATGAACACTGAAGCTTTCTTT CASSPQMNTEAFF
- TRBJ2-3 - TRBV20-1 TGCAGTGCTCGGGACTCAGGGTTGCAGTATTTT CSARDSGLQYF
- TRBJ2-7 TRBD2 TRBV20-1 TGCAGTGCGAGAGCTAGCGGGCGTCAGTACTTC CSARASGRQYF
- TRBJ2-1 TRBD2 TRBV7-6 TGTGCCAGCAGCGTTAGCGGGGGTACCTACAATGAGCAGTTCTTC CASSVSGGTYNEQFF
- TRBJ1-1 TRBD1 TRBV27 TGTGCCAGCAGTTTAGACAGGGGGCCGGATGGCACTGAAGCTTTCTTT CASSLDRGPDGTEAFF
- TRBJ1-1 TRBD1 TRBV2 TGTGCCAGCAGTATACAGGGGGCGAACACTGAAGCTTTCTTT CASSIQGANTEAFF
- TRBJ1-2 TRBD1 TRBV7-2 TGTGCCAGCAGCTTAAACACCCGAGGACAGGGGCCTAACTATGGCTACACCTTC CASSLNTRGQGPNYGYTF
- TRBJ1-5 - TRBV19 TGTGCCACCGGGACGGGTAGGAATCAGCCCCAGCATTTT CATGTGRNQPQHF
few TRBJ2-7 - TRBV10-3 TGTGCCATCAGTGATAAGGCTGCGTACGAGCAGTACTTC CAISDKAAYEQYF
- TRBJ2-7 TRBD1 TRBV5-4 TGTGCCAGCAGCAGAGAGACAGGGGTATCCTACGAGCAGTACTTC CASSRETGVSYEQYF
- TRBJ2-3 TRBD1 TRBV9 TGTGCCAGCTCACTGGTGGGACAGGGGAGGGCAGATACGCAGTATTTT CASSLVGQGRADTQYF
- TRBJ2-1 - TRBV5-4 TGTGCCAGCAGCTTGAGCGCGGGTGAGCAGTTCTTC CASSLSAGEQFF
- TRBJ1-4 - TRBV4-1 TGCGCCAGCAGCCAAGATGGAACCGTCGCAACTAATGAAAAACTGTTTTTT CASSQDGTVATNEKLFF
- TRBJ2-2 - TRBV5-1 TGCGCCAGCAGCGATTCCGGGTTGGACACCGGGGAGCTGTTTTTT CASSDSGLDTGELFF
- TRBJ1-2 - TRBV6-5 TGTGCCAGCAGTTACCAGGGGAGAGCTAACTATGGCTACACCTTC CASSYQGRANYGYTF
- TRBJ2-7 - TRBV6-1 TGTGCCAGCAGCGCTACACAGGGAGTGATGTACGAGCAGTACTTC CASSATQGVMYEQYF
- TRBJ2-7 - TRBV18 TGTGCCAGCTCACCTCGGGCGGCCTACGAGCAGTACTTC CASSPRAAYEQYF
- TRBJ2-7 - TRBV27 TGTGCCAGCAAGGGACACCCCAAGACCTACGAGCAGTACTTC CASKGHPKTYEQYF
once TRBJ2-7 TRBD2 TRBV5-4 TGTGCCAGCAGCTGGACTAGCGGGGGGGGCCACGAGCAGTACTTC CASSWTSGGGHEQYF
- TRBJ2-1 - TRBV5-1 TGCGCCAGCAGAGCGAGGGACTCGCGGGGTGAGCAGTTCTTC CASRARDSRGEQFF